A selection of T cell receptor beta chains follows, all from one sample in a study of patients and donors after allogeneic stem cell transplantation. TCRdb re-called the RT-PCR reads through MiXCR, storing one row per CDR3 protein. The table shows 920,000 or so distinct CDR3 sequences, with roughly 18% occurring only once. Sequenced input: blood, either unsorted or a sorted T cell fraction (not recorded which). The source of these receptors is a human donor who was either an allogeneic HSCT recipient or a stem cell or donor lymphocyte infusion donor (not recorded which). It is not recorded whose cells these are; they may come from a transplant donor. The CDR3 runs from the conserved cysteine through the conserved F or W. The order of the fields is V gene, D gene, J gene, clone size, CDR3 DNA, CDR3 protein. A D gene is named only where the DNA matches it firmly. Clone sizes are given selectively: once, few, many, or a class where the clone is expanded.

TRBV20-1	.	TRBJ2-2	.	TGCAGTGCTAACAACCCGAACACCGGGGAGCTGTTTTTT	CSANNPNTGELFF
TRBV20-1	.	TRBJ2-3	few	TGCAGTGCTTCATACCGGGCCTCAGATACGCAGTATTTT	CSASYRASDTQYF
TRBV12-3/TRBV12-4	.	TRBJ1-5	many	TGTGCCAGCAGTCCCGCGGGACGGAAGGCGGTCCAGCCCCAGCATTTT	CASSPAGRKAVQPQHF
TRBV30	.	TRBJ2-7	.	TGTGCCTGGAGTCGTCTTAGGGGACTCTCCTACGAGCAGTACTTC	CAWSRLRGLSYEQYF
TRBV5-1	TRBD1	TRBJ2-1	.	TGCGCCAGCAGCTTGGGACCGACAGGGGGCTTCTACAATGAGCAGTTCTTC	CASSLGPTGGFYNEQFF
TRBV7-9	TRBD2	TRBJ2-1	few	TGTGCCAGCAGCTCCAGCGGGAGGGCCTCCTACAATGAGCAGTTCTTC	CASSSSGRASYNEQFF
TRBV15	TRBD2	TRBJ2-1	.	TGTGCCACCAGCAGAACCCGAGGACTAGCCTACAATGAGCAGTTCTTC	CATSRTRGLAYNEQFF
TRBV6-1	.	TRBJ2-1	few	TGTGCCAGCCTCGGGGCGGCTCGTGAGCAGTTCTTC	CASLGAAREQFF
TRBV5-1	.	TRBJ1-1	few	TGCGCCAGCATTTCTAACGGTGAAGCTTTCTTT	CASISNGEAFF
TRBV6-5	.	TRBJ1-4	.	TGTGCCAGCAGTTCCCGAAAGGGGGGGGGCTTTGAAAAACTGTTTTTT	CASSSRKGGGFEKLFF
TRBV6-5	.	TRBJ2-7	.	TGTGCCGTTAACCGGGGCTACGAGCAGTACTTC	CAVNRGYEQYF
TRBV20-1	TRBD2	TRBJ2-3	few	TGCAGTGCTAGAGATTTGACGGGACTAGCGGGAGCCCCGGGAGATACGCAGTATTTT	CSARDLTGLAGAPGDTQYF
TRBV4-3	.	TRBJ1-3	many	TGCGCCAGCAGCCAAGATGGGGGGGCTGGAAACACCATATATTTT	CASSQDGGAGNTIYF
TRBV14	TRBD1	TRBJ2-5	.	TGTGCCAGCAGCCGGACGACAGGGGGCACAGAGACCCAGTACTTC	CASSRTTGGTETQYF
TRBV3-1	.	TRBJ2-7	.	TGTGCCAGCAGCCAAACTCGCTACGAGCAGTACTTC	CASSQTRYEQYF
TRBV5-1	.	TRBJ2-1	many	TGCGCCAGCAGCTTGATCGCGGGGTTGGGTGAGCAGTTCTTC	CASSLIAGLGEQFF
TRBV6-1	.	TRBJ2-7	few	TGTGCCAGCAGCCGGACCCCCACCATAGAAGTGGGCGAGCAGTACTTC	CASSRTPTIEVGEQYF
TRBV5-1	TRBD1	TRBJ2-3	.	TGCGCCAGCAGCCTCCAGACAGGGGTCACGCAGTATTTT	CASSLQTGVTQYF
TRBV7-9	.	TRBJ2-7	.	TGTGCCAGCAGCTCCCCGAGCTCGAGCTCCTACGAGCAGTACTTC	CASSSPSSSSYEQYF
TRBV5-6	TRBD1	TRBJ1-3	few	TGTGCCAGCAGCTCCCCCGGGACAGGGACCCGGGGCTCTGGAAACACCATATATTTT	CASSSPGTGTRGSGNTIYF
TRBV29-1	.	TRBJ1-1	.	TGCAGCGTTGATGGCCGAACTGAAGCTTTCTTT	CSVDGRTEAFF
TRBV24-1	.	TRBJ2-5	few	TGTGCCACCGGCTCCCCGGGACTTACACAAGAGACCCAGTACTTC	CATGSPGLTQETQYF
TRBV5-1	TRBD2	TRBJ2-5	few	TGCGCCAGCAGCTCAATAGCGGGAGTAAAGACCCAGTACTTC	CASSSIAGVKTQYF
TRBV10-3	TRBD2	TRBJ2-7	.	TGTGCCATCAGATCTAGCGGGTACTACGAGCAGTACTTC	CAIRSSGYYEQYF
TRBV7-9	.	TRBJ2-5	.	TGTGCCAGCGCCCAATACAGGGAGGAAGAAGAGACCCAGTACTTC	CASAQYREEEETQYF
TRBV6-5	.	TRBJ2-7	few	TGTGCCAGCAGTTACGGTCCTCCCGGCGAGCAGTACTTC	CASSYGPPGEQYF
TRBV27	.	TRBJ1-5	.	TGTGCCAGCAGTTTCGTTAGGAGCAATCAGCCCCAGCATTTT	CASSFVRSNQPQHF
TRBV27	.	TRBJ2-3	.	TGTGCCAGCAGTTGGGGTACAGGGACAGATACGCAGTATTTT	CASSWGTGTDTQYF
TRBV6-1	TRBD1	TRBJ2-5	many	TGTGCCAGCAGTGGGGGACAGCAAGAGACCCAGTACTTC	CASSGGQQETQYF
TRBV7-2	.	TRBJ2-7	few	TGTGCCAGCAGCTCGACAGCAAATTACGAGCAGTACTTC	CASSSTANYEQYF
TRBV29-1	.	TRBJ2-5	many	TGCAGCGTTGAGGTGGCGGACGATGAGACCCAGTACTTC	CSVEVADDETQYF
TRBV12-3/TRBV12-4	.	TRBJ2-4	few	TGTGCCAGCAGTTTACTTAAGGGTGGGCAAAAAAACATTCAGTACTTC	CASSLLKGGQKNIQYF
TRBV20-1	TRBD2	TRBJ2-5	.	TGCAGTGCCAAGCTAGCGGGCAGGCTCCAAGAGACCCAGTACTTC	CSAKLAGRLQETQYF
TRBV7-9	.	TRBJ2-1	few	TGTGCCAGCAGCTTCGGCGGGAACTCGTACTACAATGAGCAGTTCTTC	CASSFGGNSYYNEQFF
TRBV4-1	.	TRBJ2-2	.	TGCGCCAGCAGCCAGGAGGGGGCGAGTGGGGAGCTGTTTTTT	CASSQEGASGELFF
TRBV5-1	.	TRBJ2-1	few	TGCGCCAGCAGCTTGGGCGGGATTGGGTACAATGAGCAGTTCTTC	CASSLGGIGYNEQFF
TRBV10-3	TRBD1	TRBJ1-1	.	TGTGCCATCAGTGAGTCCACAGGGGGTAACACTGAAGCTTTCTTT	CAISESTGGNTEAFF
TRBV25-1	TRBD2	TRBJ2-7	.	TGTGCCAGCAGGCTAGCGGGGGGAGCAGAGCAGTACTTC	CASRLAGGAEQYF
TRBV3-1	TRBD1	TRBJ1-2	few	TGTGCCAGCAGCCAGAGACAGGGCTATGGCTACACCTTC	CASSQRQGYGYTF
TRBV2	.	TRBJ2-1	few	TGTGCCGCGCGGGGTTATTACAATGAGCAGTTCTTC	CAARGYYNEQFF
TRBV6-5	.	TRBJ2-1	few	TGTGCCAGCTTTGACGAGCCCAATGAGCAGTTCTTC	CASFDEPNEQFF
TRBV6-1	.	TRBJ1-4	few	TGTGCCAGCACCCAACGAGGGGGGTATGAAAAACTGTTTTTT	CASTQRGGYEKLFF
TRBV7-9	.	TRBJ2-1	few	TGTGCCAGCAGCTTAGCGACTGGTTCCTACAATGAGCAGTTCTTC	CASSLATGSYNEQFF
TRBV20-1	.	TRBJ1-5	few	TGCAGTGCTAGGGCCGTGGGAGGGGCCAGTCAGCCCCAGCATTTT	CSARAVGGASQPQHF
TRBV11-3	TRBD2	TRBJ2-5	.	TGTGCCAGCAGCGACGGACTAGGGGAAGAGACCCAGTACTTC	CASSDGLGEETQYF
TRBV4-2	.	TRBJ2-2	.	TGTGCCAGCAGCCAAGCTGGCGGGGCCCCCGGGGAGCTGTTTTTT	CASSQAGGAPGELFF
TRBV20-1	.	TRBJ2-2	.	TGCAGTGCTAAATCGGGGTCGATCACCGGGGAGCTGTTTTTT	CSAKSGSITGELFF
TRBV11-2	.	TRBJ2-1	many	TGTGCCAGCAGCTTAGATTTGCGGGGAGCCTACAATGAGCAGTTCTTC	CASSLDLRGAYNEQFF
TRBV6-5	.	TRBJ2-3	few	TGTGCCAGCAGTTACGTCAGGGGCACAGATACGCAGTATTTT	CASSYVRGTDTQYF
TRBV6-2/TRBV6-3	.	TRBJ1-1	.	TGTGCCAGCAAACCCCCCCAGGGAACTGAAGCTTTCTTT	CASKPPQGTEAFF
TRBV12-3/TRBV12-4	.	TRBJ2-7	.	TGTGCCAGCAGTTTCGGTTTGGGGAACTCCTACGAGCAGTACTTC	CASSFGLGNSYEQYF
TRBV20-1	.	TRBJ2-3	.	TGCAGTGCCGTCACCAGACAGAGAGTACTGGATACGCAGTATTTT	CSAVTRQRVLDTQYF
TRBV30	.	TRBJ2-1	.	TGTGCCTGGAGTGTACGGGGGAGAACAGGGACTGAGGAGCAGTTCTTC	CAWSVRGRTGTEEQFF
TRBV5-6	.	TRBJ2-7	.	TGTGCCAGCAGCCCCCGGGACGTCAATGACTACGAGCAGTACTTC	CASSPRDVNDYEQYF
TRBV12-3/TRBV12-4	.	TRBJ2-5	.	TGTGCCAGCAGCCTTCGGACAGCTGGGACCCAGTACTTC	CASSLRTAGTQYF